The 15 T cell receptor beta chains presented below share a single source sample, sequenced in a study of Ad26.COV2.S vaccination and SARS-CoV-2 variants. This sample's treatment: around 19 received Ad26.COV2.S at low or high dose, single or two shots; 5 received placebo; per-sample allocation not given. The investigators took samples on day 63 after the first vaccine or placebo injection. Profiling relied on immunoSEQ multiplex PCR, and the TCRdb table lists in-frame clones only, not all of them. The table lists about 400,000 clones, roughly 80% of them singletons. The sequencing here drew on peripheral blood, taken in a trial of Ad26.COV2.S vaccine versus placebo. The receptors derive from a person aged 18-60 years who received the Ad26.COV2.S COVID-19 vaccine or a placebo.

V gene TRBV6-1 combines with J gene TRBJ1-5; unclear D gene. Trimming stripped 3 bases from V and 0 bases from J, with 9 bases between. CDR3 size: 15 residues. CDR1 MNHNS and CDR2 SASEGT come from the germline V gene. Here the CDR3 DNA reads TGTGCCAGCAGTGAGCTTCTCTATAGCAATCAGCCCCAGCATTTT. Amino acid sequence: CASSELLYSNQPQHF.

V gene TRBV9 combines with J gene TRBJ2-1; the D is unclear. V dropped 2 bases and J dropped 9 bases, with 6 bases sitting between them. Germline assignment: CDR1 SGDLS and CDR2 YYNGEE. There are 11 residues in the CDR3. The CDR3 region is CASSVGPEQFF. CDR3 DNA: TGTGCCAGCAGCGTGGGTCCTGAGCAGTTCTTC.

The chain has TRBV6-2 or TRBV6-3 and TRBJ2-7; the D is unclear. The CDR3 runs to 15 residues. V dropped 6 bases and J dropped 6 bases, with 21 bases sitting between them. Germline-derived CDR1 and CDR2 are MNHEY and SVGEGT. The CDR3 protein is CASSSPWGLKVEQYF. CDR3 nucleotide sequence: TGTGCCAGCAGCTCCCCTTGGGGATTGAAGGTCGAGCAGTACTTC.

The V call is TRBV6-2 or TRBV6-3, the J call TRBJ2-6; D is unclear. Germline loops: CDR1 MNHEY, CDR2 SVGEGT. The CDR3 is 16 amino acids. V was cut by 7 bases and J by 0 bases, with 13 bases left in between. The CDR3 is CASTPFQSSGANVLTF. The CDR3 bases are TGTGCCAGCACCCCTTTCCAGAGCTCTGGGGCCAACGTCCTGACTTTC.

The CDR3 DNA is TGTGCCAGCAGCCTCAATTGGGGAGGACGAACCGGGGAGCTGTTTTTT. Protein sequence: CASSLNWGGRTGELFF. The V call is TRBV7-9, the J call TRBJ2-2; D is perhaps TRBD2 (6 bases). Trimming shortened V by 5 bases and J by 5 bases, and 18 bases separated the two germline ends. Germline V gene lookup returns CDR1 SEHNR and CDR2 FQNEAQ (reference sequence). This CDR3 has 16 residues.

The rearrangement links TRBV24-1 to TRBJ2-2, with 9 bases aligning to TRBD2. The CDR3 covers 16 residues. Germline V gives CDR1 KGHDR, CDR2 SFDVKD. V lost 5 bases, J lost 5 bases, and 8 bases stayed unmatched. This CDR3 is CATSVNSGRRTGELFF. For the CDR3, the DNA is TGTGCCACCAGTGTAAATAGCGGGAGAAGGACCGGGGAGCTGTTTTTT.

This clone has a count of ten or more. The genes are TRBV24-1 and TRBJ1-1; D might be TRBD1 (6 bases). The CDR3 is made up of 13 amino acids. Germline values: CDR1 KGHDR, CDR2 SFDVKD. Trimming stripped 4 bases from V and 8 bases from J, with 13 bases between. The CDR3 DNA reads TGTGCCACCAGTGACCCTGGACAGACCGAAGCTTTCTTT. It yields the protein CATSDPGQTEAFF.

The chain couples TRBV18 to TRBJ2-3; 9 bases align to TRBD1. Germline loops: CDR1 KGHSH, CDR2 LQKENI. The trim removed 6 bases at V and 3 bases at J, leaving 10 bases unmatched. The CDR3 is 16 amino acids. The CDR3 DNA is TGTGCCAGCTCCAAAACAGACAGGGGGTGGACAGATACGCAGTATTTT. Protein sequence: CASSKTDRGWTDTQYF.

CDR3 DNA sequence: TGTGCCAGCAGCGTAAATAGCCCTGGGACAGGGGTAGTTACGCAGTATTTT. Translating gives CASSVNSPGTGVVTQYF. The rearrangement links TRBV9 to TRBJ2-3; TRBD1 aligns across 10 bases. Trimming cost V 1 base and J 8 bases; bases outside gene matches: 13. The CDR3 is made up of 17 amino acids. Germline loops: CDR1 SGDLS, CDR2 YYNGEE.

This chain connects TRBV19 to TRBJ1-3; perhaps TRBD1 as D (5 bases). Trimming left V 8 bases short and J 0 bases short, with 14 bases between. The V gene's germline CDR1 is LNHDA and CDR2 SQIVND (reference sequence). The CDR3 sequence is 15 residues long. The CDR3 DNA sequence: TGTGCCAGTGCCCGCGGGGCGAACTCTGGAAACACCATATATTTT. This codes for CASARGANSGNTIYF.

The CDR3 DNA reads TGTGCCATCAAGAGCGGGGGGGCCGTTGGGACCGGGGAGCTGTTTTTT. Its translation is CAIKSGGAVGTGELFF. This sequence joins TRBV10-3 and TRBJ2-2; 10 positions match TRBD2. CDR1 is ENHRY and CDR2 is SYGVKD in the germline V gene. The trim removed 7 bases at V and 5 bases at J, leaving 10 bases unmatched. This CDR3 is built from 16 residues.

The chain links TRBV24-1 to TRBJ2-3; 7 nucleotides match TRBD2. CDR1 and CDR2 (germline): KGHDR, SFDVKD. The CDR3 loop spans 13 amino acids. V was pared by 9 bases and J by 5 bases, with 7 bases of the junction left unmatched. In nucleotides, the CDR3 is TGTGCCACCGCCGGGACTAAGCGAGATACGCAGTATTTT. It is translated as CATAGTKRDTQYF.

Turning to this clone: The sample has other DNA sequences that encode this CDR3 too. The V call is TRBV7-9, the J call TRBJ1-5, with 8 positions matching TRBD1. Germline CDR1 reads SEHNR; CDR2 reads FQNEAQ (reference sequence). V dropped 5 bases and J dropped 6; count of bases not matched to a gene: 6. The CDR3 extends over 14 amino acids. The CDR3 is CASSLTGGGQPQHF. Here the CDR3 DNA reads TGTGCCAGCAGCCTAACAGGGGGTGGTCAGCCCCAGCATTTT.

The chain is built from TRBV2 and TRBJ2-1; D remains ambiguous. The V gene's germline CDR1 is SNHLY and CDR2 FYNNEI. Trimming shortened V by 4 bases and J by 4 bases, and 8 bases separated the two germline ends. This CDR3 has 13 residues. In nucleotides, the CDR3 is TGTGCCAGCAGTGGATACAGTTACAATGAGCAGTTCTTC. It is translated as CASSGYSYNEQFF.

This sequence joins TRBV30 and TRBJ2-7, with D uncertain. This CDR3 is built from 14 residues. Between the trimmed V and J ends, which lost 1 base and 8 bases, there was a span of 18 bases. Germline assignment: CDR1 GTSNPN and CDR2 SVGIG (reference sequence). The CDR3 nucleotides read TGTGCCTGGAGTGGTGATTTGACTCCCGGTAAGCAGTACTTC. This gives the protein CAWSGDLTPGKQYF.